The 21 T cell receptor beta chains reported below all come from one sample, sequenced in a study of OX40 agonist ivuxolimab in advanced cancers. Generated by immunoSEQ multiplex PCR, the TCRdb table keeps only in-frame clones and is missing some. The data show about 35,000 clones, over 60% seen once. The sequencing used CD4+ or CD8+ T cells sorted from blood, collected in a trial of the OX40 agonist ivuxolimab. The origin of the receptors is an adult with an advanced solid tumor such as melanoma, head and neck, liver or kidney cancer.

This chain connects TRBV4-1 to TRBJ2-5; D is unresolved. Germline assignment: CDR1 MGHRA and CDR2 YSYEKL. V was shortened by 0 bases and J by 4 bases, with 9 bases between the two germline ends. The CDR3 sequence is 14 residues long. The CDR3 bases are TGCGCCAGCAGCCAAGACGCTAGAGGAGAGACCCAGTACTTC. The encoded protein is CASSQDARGETQYF.

This chain links TRBV9 with TRBJ2-3, with D unclear. Trimming took 6 bases from V and 1 from J, leaving 9 bases between them. The CDR3 is 13 residues long. Germline CDR1 is SGDLS and CDR2 is YYNGEE. CDR3 in amino acids: CASNWVGTDTQYF. CDR3 coding DNA: TGTGCCAGCAACTGGGTGGGCACAGATACGCAGTATTTT.

Remarks on this clone: Other DNA sequences in this specimen translate into the identical CDR3. The J gene is TRBJ1-1, the V gene TRBV7-8; D not resolved. The CDR3 is 13 residues long. Looked up from germline, CDR1 is SGHVS and CDR2 is FQNEAQ. The V gene lost 5 bases and the J gene lost 0 bases, with 7 bases spanning the gap. CDR3 in amino acids: CASSENLNTEAFF. The CDR3 DNA reads as TGTGCCAGCAGCGAGAACTTGAACACTGAAGCTTTCTTT.

V and J are TRBV29-1 and TRBJ1-1; a possible D gene is TRBD1 (5 bases). The CDR3 spans 12 residues. V was cut by 7 bases and J by 4 bases, with 13 bases left in between. Germline lookup yields CDR1 SQVTM and CDR2 ANQGSEA. In DNA, the CDR3 is TGCAGCGGGGGGGAGTGGGCCACTGAAGCTTTCTTT. This gives the protein CSGGEWATEAFF.

This clone was seen a handful of times. The chain couples TRBV6-5 to TRBJ2-7; 7 bases agree with TRBD1. Unmatched junction bases numbered 6, after V lost 6 bases and J lost 7 bases. This CDR3 is 12 amino acids long. CDR1 and CDR2 from the germline V gene are MNHEY and SVGAGI. The chain's CDR3 is CASSRAGGEQYV. The DNA of the CDR3 is TGTGCCAGCAGCCGAGCAGGGGGTGAGCAGTACGTC.

This chain uses TRBV6-5 with TRBJ1-5, with 12 nucleotides matching TRBD1. V shed 6 bases and J 6 bases; nucleotides not matched to a gene: 6. This CDR3 has 15 residues. CDR1 is MNHEY, CDR2 SVGAGI, per germline. CDR3 DNA sequence: TGTGCCAGCAGCTGGGGACAGGGGGCAGGTCAGCCCCAGCATTTT. It yields the protein CASSWGQGAGQPQHF.

This clone was found once. This chain links TRBV6-1 with TRBJ1-4; a weak D match, TRBD1 (6 bases). V was pared by 7 bases and J by 8 bases, with 20 bases between. The length of the CDR3 is 15 residues. Germline lookup yields CDR1 MNHNS and CDR2 SASEGT. The CDR3 reads CASTRSGTPSEKLFF. The CDR3 DNA follows: TGTGCCAGCACTCGATCCGGGACACCGTCCGAAAAACTGTTTTTT.

This chain uses TRBV7-2 with TRBJ2-4; 10 bases agree with TRBD1. J was trimmed by 0 bases and V by 5 bases; bases with no gene match: 13. There are 19 residues in the CDR3. From germline, CDR1 is SGHTA and CDR2 FQGNSA. CDR3 nucleotides: TGTGCCAGCAGCCAATCAGGGACAGGGGCGGATTTAGCCAAAAACATTCAGTACTTC. Its translation is CASSQSGTGADLAKNIQYF.

This clone showed up just once. The CDR3 loop is CASSVTDTEAFF. The CDR3, as DNA: TGTGCCAGCAGTGTGACAGACACTGAAGCTTTCTTT. The chain is built from TRBV2 and TRBJ1-1; tentative D call: TRBD1 (5 bases). This CDR3 comprises 12 residues. From germline, CDR1 is SNHLY and CDR2 FYNNEI. V dropped 4 bases and J dropped 3 bases, with 6 bases sitting between them.

The chain combines TRBV6-1 with TRBJ1-2, with D maybe TRBD1 (5 bases). This CDR3 contains 13 residues. From germline, CDR1 is MNHNS and CDR2 SASEGT. Deletions cut 6 bases from V and 4 bases from J, with 12 bases between. CDR3 residues: CASRRDAGYGYTF. For the CDR3, the DNA is TGTGCCAGCAGGCGGGACGCTGGCTATGGCTACACCTTC.

The table lists this clone with many counts. V gene TRBV7-9 combines with J gene TRBJ2-1, with 10 bases identical to TRBD2. J lost 0 bases, V lost 5 bases, and 4 bases had no gene match. Germline-derived CDR1 and CDR2 are SEHNR and FQNEAQ (reference sequence). There are 16 residues in the CDR3. The CDR3 loop is CASSTQRGGSYNEQFF. The CDR3 coding sequence is TGTGCCAGCAGCACGCAGCGGGGGGGCTCCTACAATGAGCAGTTCTTC.

This clone appeared once. The chain is built from TRBV6-4 and TRBJ1-2; 7 bases map to TRBD1. V gave up 2 bases and J gave up 0 bases; unmatched junction bases: 3. Germline-derived CDR1 and CDR2 are MRHNA and SNTAGT. This CDR3 comprises 15 residues. CDR3 in amino acids: CASSDGGQPNYGYTF. CDR3 DNA sequence: TGTGCCAGCAGTGACGGGGGACAGCCTAACTATGGCTACACCTTC.

The chain uses TRBV29-1 and TRBJ2-5; D ambiguous. Trimming left V 8 bases short and J 1 base short, with 8 bases between. Germline V gene lookup returns CDR1 SQVTM and CDR2 ANQGSEA. CDR3 size: 11 residues. The CDR3 spells CSPWAQETQYF. The CDR3 coding sequence is TGCAGCCCTTGGGCCCAAGAGACCCAGTACTTC.

Sample share makes this clone medium-sized (0.01 to 0.1%). The chain couples TRBV6-6 to TRBJ1-2; D may be TRBD1 (5 bases). Germline V lookup: CDR1 MNHNY, CDR2 SVGAGI (reference sequence). The V gene lost 7 bases and the J gene lost 2 bases, with 11 bases spanning the gap. The CDR3 sequence is 13 residues long. The CDR3 loop reads CASTQGENYGYTF. The CDR3 nucleotides read TGTGCCAGCACCCAAGGGGAGAACTATGGCTACACCTTC.

The genes are TRBV30 and TRBJ1-1; 9 bases map to TRBD1. Germline CDR1 is GTSNPN and CDR2 is SVGIG (reference sequence). V shed 4 bases, J shed 5 bases, and the junction held 5 bases outside the gene matches. The CDR3 consists of 13 residues. The CDR3 region is CAWTIGTGTEAFF. The CDR3 bases are TGTGCCTGGACCATTGGGACAGGGACTGAAGCTTTCTTT.

V and J are TRBV19 and TRBJ2-1; the match to TRBD1 covers 8 bases. CDR1 is LNHDA and CDR2 is SQIVND in the germline V gene (reference sequence). With 0 bases clipped from V and 6 bases from J, the junction kept 7 bases outside the gene matches. The CDR3 loop spans 16 amino acids. The CDR3 DNA is TGTGCCAGTAGTATAGACGGACAGGGTATCAGCAATGAGCAGTTCTTC. This codes for CASSIDGQGISNEQFF.

This CDR3 reads CASSASGGINYGYTF. The DNA of the CDR3 is TGTGCCAGCAGCGCCTCGGGGGGGATTAACTATGGCTACACCTTC. V usage is TRBV7-9 and J usage is TRBJ1-2; D possibly corresponds to TRBD1 (5 bases). The CDR3 loop spans 15 amino acids. The germline gives CDR1 SEHNR, CDR2 FQNEAQ (reference sequence). V was cut by 5 bases and J by 1 base, with 14 bases left in between.

The V call is TRBV6-5, the J call TRBJ1-2; 8 bases match TRBD1. CDR3 size: 16 residues. From germline, CDR1 is MNHEY and CDR2 SVGAGI. After removal of 1 base from V and 6 bases from J, the junction contained 10 bases not matched to a gene. The CDR3 DNA sequence: TGTGCCAGCAGTTACTTGACCGGGACAGGCCGCCATGGCTACACCTTC. Translating gives CASSYLTGTGRHGYTF.

In its sample, this clone was seen once. DNA of the CDR3: TGTGCCAGCAGCGTAGCCGGGACCCGGGCAGATACGCAGTATTTT. It specifies CASSVAGTRADTQYF. This chain uses TRBV9 with TRBJ2-3, with D perhaps assigned TRBD1 or TRBD2 (5 bases each). This CDR3 is 15 amino acids long. The V and J ends lost 0 bases and 4 bases respectively, with 12 bases between them. Per the germline V gene, CDR1 is SGDLS and CDR2 is YYNGEE.

This sequence joins TRBV7-2 and TRBJ1-1; D uncertain. Germline CDR1 and CDR2: SGHTA and FQGNSA. The length of the CDR3 is 14 residues. V shed 5 bases and J shed 2 bases, with 12 bases lying between them. The DNA for the CDR3 is TGTGCCAGCAGCCCCCGGGGAGGAAACACTGAAGCTTTCTTT. Translation gives CASSPRGGNTEAFF.

The gene calls are TRBV6-1 and TRBJ2-7; D is perhaps TRBD2 (5 bases). Germline V gives CDR1 MNHNS, CDR2 SASEGT. This CDR3 is built from 14 residues. V was shortened by 4 bases and J by 4 bases, with 14 bases between the two germline ends. CDR3 residues: CASSGPIGGYEQYV. The CDR3 bases are TGTGCCAGCAGTGGCCCGATTGGAGGATACGAGCAGTACGTC.